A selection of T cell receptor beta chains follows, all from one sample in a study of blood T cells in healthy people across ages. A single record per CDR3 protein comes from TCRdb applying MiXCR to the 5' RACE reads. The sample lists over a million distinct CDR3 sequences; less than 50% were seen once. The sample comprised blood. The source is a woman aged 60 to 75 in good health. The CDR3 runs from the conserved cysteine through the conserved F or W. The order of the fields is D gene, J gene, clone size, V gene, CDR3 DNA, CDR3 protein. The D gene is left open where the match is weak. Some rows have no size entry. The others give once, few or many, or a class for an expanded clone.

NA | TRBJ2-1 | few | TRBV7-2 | TGTGCCAGCAGCTTCCCGGGGGACAATGAGCAGTTCTTC | CASSFPGDNEQFF
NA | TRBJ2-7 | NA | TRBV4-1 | TGCGCCAGCAGCCCTCCCGGAGGCAGGAACTACGAGCAGTACTTC | CASSPPGGRNYEQYF
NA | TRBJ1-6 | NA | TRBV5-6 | TGTGCCAGCAGCTTGTCGGCAGAAGGATCAAATTCACCCCTCCACTTT | CASSLSAEGSNSPLHF
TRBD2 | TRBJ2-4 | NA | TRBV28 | TGTGCCAGCACCGAGGGACTAGCGGGAGAAATAGCCAAAAACATTCAGTACTTC | CASTEGLAGEIAKNIQYF
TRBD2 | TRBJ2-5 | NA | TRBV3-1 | TGTGCCAGCAGCCAAGTAGGTAGCGGGATCTCAGAGACCCAGTACTTC | CASSQVGSGISETQYF
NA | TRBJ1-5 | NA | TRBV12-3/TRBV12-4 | NA | CASSPIRAGLTGNQPQHF
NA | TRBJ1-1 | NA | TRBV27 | TGTGCCAGCAGTAAACGGGAGCGGATATTTGAAGCTTTCTTT | CASSKRERIFEAFF
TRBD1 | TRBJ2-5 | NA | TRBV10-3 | TGTGCCATCAGGCGACAGGGGATGGAGACCCAGTACTTC | CAIRRQGMETQYF
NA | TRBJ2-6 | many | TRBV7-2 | TGTGCCAGCAGCTTAGCGCTAGTCTCTGGGGCCAACGTCCTGACTTTC | CASSLALVSGANVLTF
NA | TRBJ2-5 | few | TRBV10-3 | TGTGCCATCAGGGGCACCAGGGGTACCCTGACCCAGTACTTC | CAIRGTRGTLTQYF
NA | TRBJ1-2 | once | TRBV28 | TGTGCCAGCACTACATTGTTGGGGGCGGAGGGCTACACCTTC | CASTTLLGAEGYTF
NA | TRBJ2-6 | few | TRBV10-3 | TGTGCCATCCAGGACTCTGGGGCCAACGTCCTGACTTTC | CAIQDSGANVLTF
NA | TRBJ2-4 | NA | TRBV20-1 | TGCAGTGCTAGCGATCGAGGGCGGGGAAGCAAAAACATTCAGTACTTC | CSASDRGRGSKNIQYF
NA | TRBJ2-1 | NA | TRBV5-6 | TGTGCCAGCAGTACAAACTATGAGCAGTTCTTC | CASSTNYEQFF
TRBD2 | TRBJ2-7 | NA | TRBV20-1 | TGCAGTGCTAGATTTTTGGCGGGAGGTCCCACCTACGAGCAGTACTTC | CSARFLAGGPTYEQYF
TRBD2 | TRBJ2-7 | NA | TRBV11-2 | TGTGCCAGCAGCCCCCGCGGGGGGGGAGGACCCTACGAGCAGTACTTC | CASSPRGGGGPYEQYF
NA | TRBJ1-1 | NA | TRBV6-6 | TGTGCCAGCAGCCCCGACAGAAGGAGTTGGACCACTGAAGCTTTCTTT | CASSPDRRSWTTEAFF
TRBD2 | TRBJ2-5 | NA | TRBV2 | TGTGCCAGCAGTGGTAGTAGCGGGAGGTACCAAGAGACCCAGTACTTC | CASSGSSGRYQETQYF
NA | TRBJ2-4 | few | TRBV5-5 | TGTGCCAGCAGTCCATGGACGGGGCTAAACATTCAGTACTTC | CASSPWTGLNIQYF
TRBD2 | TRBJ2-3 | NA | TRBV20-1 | TGCAGTGCTAGTGAGCCTAGCGGGAACACAGATACGCAGTATTTT | CSASEPSGNTDTQYF
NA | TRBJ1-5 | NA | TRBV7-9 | TGTGCCAGCAGCTTCGGACAGTGGGACGGTCTCGGTCAGCCCCAGCATTTT | CASSFGQWDGLGQPQHF